This passage covers 11 T cell receptor beta chains from one sample sequenced in a study of T cells after yellow fever vaccination. TCRdb re-called the 5' RACE reads through MiXCR, storing one row per CDR3 protein. The sample has about 130,000 distinct CDR3 sequences; under 8.5% are singletons. The sample was CD4+ T cells sorted from PBMCs, taken around 10 days after the first yellow fever vaccination. The receptor set was obtained from a man in his late teens or twenties who received the YFV17D yellow fever vaccine.

This clonotype was observed at least ten times. The chain carries TRBV5-1 and TRBJ1-4; possibly TRBD1 for D (6 bases). V was shortened by 7 bases and J by 8 bases, with 12 bases between the two germline ends. The CDR3 sequence is 12 residues long. Germline V gene sequence: CDR1 SGHRS, CDR2 YFSETQ. The CDR3: CASAADREKLFF. The CDR3 bases are TGCGCCAGCGCCGCCGACAGGGAAAAACTGTTTTTT. The variable domain in full, completed from reference TRBV5-1 and TRBJ1-4, reads KAGVTQTPRYLIKTRGQQVTLSCSPISGHRSVSWYQQTPGQGLQFLFEYFSETQRNKGNFPGRFSGRQFSNSRSEMNVSTLELGDSALYLCASAADREKLFFGSGTQLSVL.

Many counts were recorded for this clonotype. The V and J genes are TRBV20-1 and TRBJ2-3; a weak D match, TRBD1 (6 bases). Trimming left V 6 bases short and J 4 bases short, with 17 bases between. This CDR3 has 14 amino acids. Germline V gene data show CDR1 as DFQATT and CDR2 as SNEGSKA (reference sequence). This CDR3 is CSALGARGADTQYF. CDR3 DNA: TGCAGTGCCCTCGGCGCCAGGGGCGCAGATACGCAGTATTTT.

This clonotype was seen at least ten times. The genes are TRBV5-1 and TRBJ2-3; TRBD1 is a possible D gene (6 bases). The CDR3 covers 14 residues. V was trimmed by 4 bases and J by 7 bases, leaving 16 bases between them. The germline V gene encodes CDR1 SGHRS and CDR2 YFSETQ. CDR3 region: CASSPDQGRNTQYF. In DNA, the CDR3 is TGCGCCAGCAGCCCGGACCAGGGGCGGAATACGCAGTATTTT.

This clonotype was seen many times. The rearrangement joins TRBV12-3 or TRBV12-4 to TRBJ1-5, with D tentatively TRBD1 (5 bases). CDR3 size: 13 residues. V was pared by 5 bases and J by 7 bases, with 12 bases between. CDR3 nucleotide sequence: TGTGCCAGCAGTATCCAGGGTGGCCAGCCCCAGCATTTT. The encoded protein is CASSIQGGQPQHF.

A word on this clonotype: One end of the junction is discordant with germline, which a read error may explain. The chain has TRBV2 and TRBJ2-1; D ambiguous. CDR1 SNHLY and CDR2 FYNNEI come from the germline V gene. This CDR3 is built from 14 residues. The CDR3 sequence is CASSAESGDNEQFF. The CDR3 DNA reads as TGTGCCAGTAGTGCTGAGTCAGGCGACAATGAGCAGTTCTTC.

The sample holds many counts of this clonotype. This sequence joins TRBV2 and TRBJ1-1; 7 nucleotides match TRBD1. After removal of 7 bases from V and 6 bases from J, the junction contained 11 bases not matched to a gene. The CDR3 length is 14 residues. The germline V gene encodes CDR1 SNHLY and CDR2 FYNNEI. The DNA for the CDR3 is TGTGCCAGCAAGAGACAGGGCGGTAGCCCTGAAGCTTTCTTT. This codes for CASKRQGGSPEAFF.

At least ten counts were recorded for this clonotype. V gene TRBV29-1 combines with J gene TRBJ1-5; TRBD1 aligns across 7 bases. Germline V gene lookup returns CDR1 SQVTM and CDR2 ANQGSEA. Germline trimming cut 2 bases from V and 2 bases from J; bases unmatched to any gene: 6. CDR3 size: 15 residues. The CDR3 protein is CSVESRQGRNQPQHF. In DNA form, the CDR3 reads TGCAGCGTTGAAAGCCGACAGGGCCGCAATCAGCCCCAGCATTTT.

This clonotype was picked up many times. The chain is built from TRBV24-1 and TRBJ1-2; no clear D. V lost 1 base to trimming and J lost 8 bases, with 10 bases between them. Germline loops: CDR1 KGHDR, CDR2 SFDVKD. This CDR3 comprises 13 residues. The CDR3 here is CATSDFDGLGYTF. In DNA form, the CDR3 reads TGTGCCACCAGTGATTTCGACGGCCTGGGCTACACCTTC.

About this clonotype: A much larger clone sits a single nucleotide away, making a read error possible. The chain uses TRBV3-1 and TRBJ1-1, with D possibly TRBD1 on 6 matching bases. Per the germline V gene, CDR1 is LGHDT and CDR2 is YNNKEL (reference sequence). The V gene lost 4 bases and the J gene lost 5 bases, with 11 bases spanning the gap. The CDR3 loop spans 13 amino acids. The chain's CDR3 is CASSRGRKTEAFF. The CDR3 DNA reads as TGTGCCAGCAGCCGGGGGCGGAAGACTGAAGCTTTCTTT.

This clonotype was picked up many times. The chain has TRBV5-1 and TRBJ1-5; D unresolved. The germline gives CDR1 SGHRS, CDR2 YFSETQ. V was clipped by 0 bases and J by 2 bases, with 9 bases between them. The CDR3 has 15 residues. The CDR3 protein is CASSLGQTGNQPQHF. In DNA form, the CDR3 reads TGCGCCAGCAGCTTGGGGCAGACGGGCAATCAGCCCCAGCATTTT.

This clonotype was counted ten times or more. This chain links TRBV7-2 with TRBJ2-1; 9 positions match TRBD1. The CDR3 loop spans 15 amino acids. Trimming took 9 bases from V and 3 from J; bases not matched to a gene: 9. From germline, CDR1 is SGHTA and CDR2 FQGNSA. The CDR3 DNA is TGTGCCAGTTCCAACAGGGACAGGGTCTACAATGAGCAGTTCTTC. This codes for CASSNRDRVYNEQFF.